This T cell receptor (beta chain) was observed in a study of shared clonotypes between healthy human individuals. The table came from immunoSEQ multiplex PCR; TCRdb's copy has only in-frame clones and leaves some out. The profile shows some 1.5 million clones, 98% of them singletons. In germline, CDR1 is SGHNT, CDR2 YYREEE (reference sequence). V was pared by 2 bases and J by 0 bases, with 12 bases between. The CDR3 loop spans 16 amino acids. The V call is TRBV5-4, the J call TRBJ2-1; TRBD2 might be the D (6 bases). The clonotype comes from a man aged 30-40 years in good health. Sequences were obtained from naive CD4+ T cells sorted from blood. The subset is: CD45RA+ positively selected. CDR3 sequence: CASSFGGSSSYNEQFF. The DNA for the CDR3 is TGTGCCAGCAGCTTCGGAGGGTCGAGCTCCTACAATGAGCAGTTCTTC.